The next 14 T cell receptor beta chains were all read from a single sample in a study of beta chain features in type 1 diabetes. The sequenced template was cDNA made from the entire isolated RNA. TCRdb's table, derived via immunoSEQ multiplex PCR, lists solely in-frame clones and lacks some. This table holds just over 600,000 clones, 15% found once. Specimen: naive CD4+ T cells from blood. The receptors stem from a man between 18 and 29 years old in good health.

Details on this clone: The junction departs from the called germline gene at one end, perhaps through a read error. The CDR3 nucleotides are TGTGCTAGCAGCTTAGACCAGGGGGCGCGGAATGAGCAGTTCTTC. It codes for CASSLDQGARNEQFF. V gene TRBV7-7 combines with J gene TRBJ2-1, with TRBD1 matching 8 bases. This CDR3 has 15 amino acids. The germline gives CDR1 SSHAT, CDR2 FNYEAQ (reference sequence).

This rearrangement joins TRBV28 to TRBJ1-2, with 7 nucleotides matching TRBD1. CDR3 length: 15 amino acids. Germline V gives CDR1 MDHEN, CDR2 SYDVKM. V was pared by 2 bases and J by 6 bases, with 9 bases of the junction left unmatched. The CDR3 is CASSLTDRPRHGYTF. In nucleotides, the CDR3 is TGTGCCAGCAGTTTAACGGACAGGCCTCGACATGGCTACACCTTC.

This clone appeared a few times. The chain links TRBV7-6 to TRBJ2-7; D is perhaps TRBD1 or TRBD2 (5 bases each). Germline V lookup: CDR1 SGHVS, CDR2 FNYEAQ. The CDR3 loop spans 15 amino acids. V lost 5 bases, J lost 5 bases, and 19 bases lay in between. This CDR3 is CASSPPGKQDHEQYF. CDR3 DNA: TGTGCCAGCAGCCCCCCGGGAAAACAGGACCACGAGCAGTACTTC. The full variable domain, with the rest looked up from reference TRBV7-6 and TRBJ2-7, is GAGVSQSPRYKVTKRGQDVALRCDPISGHVSLYWYRQALGQGPEFLTYFNYEAQQDKSGLPNDRFSAERPEGSISTLTIQRTEQRDSAMYRCASSPPGKQDHEQYFGPGTRLTVT.

The rearrangement links TRBV19 to TRBJ1-2; weak D call: TRBD1 (5 bases). Per the germline V gene, CDR1 is LNHDA and CDR2 is SQIVND (reference sequence). The CDR3 has 14 amino acids. V gave up 3 bases and J gave up 1 base, with 9 bases separating them. The CDR3 sequence is CASSIGGLNYGYTF. CDR3 in DNA: TGTGCCAGTAGTATCGGGGGACTTAACTATGGCTACACCTTC. The full variable domain, with the rest looked up from reference TRBV19 and TRBJ1-2, is DGGITQSPKYLFRKEGQNVTLSCEQNLNHDAMYWYRQDPGQGLRLIYYSQIVNDFQKGDIAEGYSVSREKKESFPLTVTSAQKNPTAFYLCASSIGGLNYGYTFGSGTRLTVV.

The J gene is TRBJ1-5, the V gene TRBV28; the match to TRBD1 covers 9 bases. Germline CDR1 and CDR2: MDHEN and SYDVKM. The trim removed 11 bases at V and 5 bases at J, leaving 7 bases unmatched. The CDR3 is 13 amino acids. CDR3 bases: TGTGCCTCGGGGGGGACAGGGTATCAGCCCCAGCATTTT. Translation gives CASGGTGYQPQHF.

This clone showed up just a few times. The CDR3 DNA follows: TGTGCCAGCAGCTTATTCCAGGGTGGCCGCGAGCAGTACTTC. Encoded protein: CASSLFQGGREQYF. The chain joins TRBV7-2 to TRBJ2-7, with TRBD1 as a possible D gene (5 bases). The CDR3 contains 14 residues. Trimming stripped 2 bases from V and 6 bases from J, with 14 bases between. Germline V gene data show CDR1 as SGHTA and CDR2 as FQGNSA.

The genes are TRBV9 and TRBJ1-1; a weak D match, TRBD1 (5 bases). The germline gives CDR1 SGDLS, CDR2 YYNGEE. Trimming shortened V by 6 bases and J by 1 base, and 16 bases separated the two germline ends. The CDR3 consists of 15 residues. CDR3 protein: CASKGNAGPNTEAFF. The CDR3 DNA sequence: TGTGCCAGCAAGGGGAACGCGGGCCCGAACACTGAAGCTTTCTTT.

This clone came up a few times. The rearrangement joins TRBV9 to TRBJ2-6; D is ambiguous. V lost 4 bases and J lost 0, with 8 bases in between. The CDR3 length is 15 residues. Germline CDR1 and CDR2: SGDLS and YYNGEE. The CDR3 DNA sequence: TGTGCCAGCAGCAAAAGGAGCTCTGGGGCCAACGTCCTGACTTTC. It yields the protein CASSKRSSGANVLTF.

The CDR3 DNA reads TGTGCCAGCAGTGTGCCTGGGAGCACAGATACGCAGTATTTT. Protein sequence: CASSVPGSTDTQYF. The gene calls are TRBV25-1 and TRBJ2-3; D is unresolved. Trimming cost V 4 bases and J 0 bases, with 8 bases left between them. Germline loops: CDR1 MGHDK, CDR2 SYGVNS. The CDR3 has 14 amino acids.

The chain has TRBV19 and TRBJ1-4, with 7 bases aligning to TRBD1. Trimming at V came to 10 bases and at J to 3 bases, leaving 14 bases not matched to a gene. Germline V CDR1 and CDR2: LNHDA, SQIVND (reference sequence). The CDR3 has 16 amino acids. Written as DNA, the CDR3 is TGTGCCACCTCCAATCGAGGGGGGACAGCTAATGAAAAACTGTTTTTT. Its protein product is CATSNRGGTANEKLFF.

The sample holds a few counts of this clone. V gene TRBV4-2 combines with J gene TRBJ2-1; 8 bases map to TRBD1. Losses at the gene ends were 3 bases for V and 7 bases for J; bases not matched to a gene: 8. The V gene's germline CDR1 is LGHNA and CDR2 YNFKEQ. This CDR3 has 15 residues. The CDR3 is CASSHLEWTGNEQFF. CDR3 coding DNA: TGTGCCAGCAGCCACTTGGAGTGGACAGGGAATGAGCAGTTCTTC.

The V and J genes are TRBV11-1 and TRBJ2-7, with 9 bases lining up with TRBD1. Germline loops: CDR1 SGHAT, CDR2 FQDESV (reference sequence). The CDR3 covers 13 residues. V lost 5 bases and J lost 7; bases outside the gene matches: 6. As DNA, the CDR3 is TGTGCCAGCAGCGCCAGGGACAGGGTGGAGCAGTACTTC. It codes for CASSARDRVEQYF.

For the CDR3, the DNA is TGTGCCAGCAGCTTGAACGGACCGACTATCGGCTACACCTTC. Protein: CASSLNGPTIGYTF. This chain connects TRBV11-2 to TRBJ1-2, with D unclear. V was shortened by 3 bases and J by 8 bases, with 16 bases between the two germline ends. CDR1 and CDR2 (germline): SGHAT, FQNNGV. The length of the CDR3 is 14 residues.

This clone was observed a few times. This sequence joins TRBV6-1 and TRBJ1-5; the D is unclear. The germline V gene has CDR1 MNHNS and CDR2 SASEGT. There are 13 residues in the CDR3. Trimming took off 7 bases at V and 5 bases at J, with 12 bases between the two ends. CDR3 sequence (DNA): TGTGCCAGCATCGAGGTCCAACATCAGCCCCAGCATTTT. Translation gives CASIEVQHQPQHF.